Following are 11 T cell receptor beta chains from one sample sequenced in a study of blood T cell repertoires in COVID-19 (dated by TCRdb to the early 2020s). Library prep was done by the immunoSEQ multiplex PCR assay. TCRdb's version of the immuneACCESS table is confined to in-frame rearrangements and falls short of the full clone set. An unresolved V gene accounts for under half of the shortfall where checked; the remainder is of unknown origin. Counted in this sample were a few hundred thousand clones; 70% to 90% of them appeared once. The top ten constitute roughly 5.3% of the sample. Sequenced material: peripheral blood. The receptors shown here come from a man aged 50 to 59 with active or convalescent COVID-19.

J is TRBJ2-7 and V is TRBV14; D is perhaps TRBD1 (5 bases). V lost 4 bases and J lost 4, with 20 bases in between. The length of the CDR3 is 16 residues. Per the germline V gene, CDR1 is SGHDN and CDR2 is FVKESK. This CDR3 is CASSREGFDSDYEQYF. CDR3 DNA sequence: TGTGCCAGCAGCCGGGAAGGCTTTGACAGCGATTACGAGCAGTACTTC.

A few counts support this clone. The V call is TRBV28, the J call TRBJ2-5; D is perhaps TRBD2 (6 bases). The V gene's germline CDR1 is MDHEN and CDR2 SYDVKM. This CDR3 region has 14 residues. With 5 bases removed from V and 4 bases from J, the gap between germline ends came to 14 bases. CDR3 DNA: TGTGCCAGCAGTCGAAGACTAGGGTCAGAGACCCAGTACTTC. It is translated as CASSRRLGSETQYF. The complete variable domain, with remaining parts taken from reference TRBV28 and TRBJ2-5, reads DVKVTQSSRYLVKRTGEKVFLECVQDMDHENMFWYRQDPGLGLRLIYFSYDVKMKEKGDIPEGYSVSREKKERFSLILESASTNQTSMYLCASSRRLGSETQYFGPGTRLLVL.

The V gene is TRBV6-5, the J gene TRBJ2-3; a weak D match, TRBD1 (5 bases). The CDR3 has 16 amino acids. Trimming took off 4 bases at V and 1 base at J, with 15 bases between the two ends. Per germline, CDR1 MNHEY and CDR2 SVGAGI. The CDR3 loop reads CASSWARTRGTDTQYF. The DNA for the CDR3 is TGTGCCAGCAGTTGGGCCCGGACCAGGGGCACAGATACGCAGTATTTT.

The rearrangement uses TRBV29-1 and TRBJ1-4; 7 bases map to TRBD1. This CDR3 is built from 13 residues. Germline V CDR1 and CDR2: SQVTM, ANQGSEA. Germline trimming cut 7 bases from V and 2 bases from J; bases unmatched to any gene: 4. CDR3 coding DNA: TGCAGCGCCGTCAGGGGGACTAATGAAAAACTGTTTTTT. Amino acids: CSAVRGTNEKLFF.

The V gene is TRBV7-6, the J gene TRBJ1-5; TRBD1 aligns across 8 bases. This CDR3 spans 16 amino acids. V was pared by 5 bases and J by 0 bases, with 6 bases of the junction left unmatched. CDR1 is SGHVS, CDR2 FNYEAQ, per germline. Here the CDR3 reads CASSAGTGHSNQPQHF. For the CDR3, the DNA is TGTGCCAGCAGCGCCGGGACAGGACATAGCAATCAGCCCCAGCATTTT.

The chain combines TRBV27 with TRBJ2-1; the D is unclear. CDR1 is MNHEY, CDR2 SMNVEV, per germline (reference sequence). This CDR3 is built from 13 residues. V was shortened by 2 bases and J by 13 bases, with 15 bases between the two germline ends. In DNA form, the CDR3 reads TGTGCCAGCAGTTTAGGTCCTGTGGGCCTTCAGTTCTTC. Amino acids: CASSLGPVGLQFF.

The CDR3 protein is CATSRGLAGGETQYF. CDR3 bases: TGTGCCACCAGCAGGGGACTAGCGGGAGGAGAGACCCAGTACTTC. The chain is built from TRBV15 and TRBJ2-5; the match to TRBD2 covers 15 bases. The CDR3 has 15 amino acids. With 3 bases clipped from V and 4 bases from J, the junction kept 0 bases outside the gene matches. The germline V gene encodes CDR1 LNHNV and CDR2 YYDKDF (reference sequence).

The chain joins TRBV5-6 to TRBJ1-5; a possible D gene is TRBD1 (5 bases). The germline V and J ends were trimmed by 1 base and 2 bases, with 16 bases remaining between them. Looked up from germline, CDR1 is SGHDT and CDR2 is YYEEEE. The CDR3 spans 17 residues. DNA of the CDR3: TGTGCCAGCAGCTTGTATGTTTCAGGGTGGGGCAATCAGCCCCAGCATTTT. Translating it yields CASSLYVSGWGNQPQHF.

A single count supports this clone. The gene calls are TRBV6-2 or TRBV6-3 and TRBJ2-5, with D tentatively TRBD1 (5 bases). Germline values: CDR1 MNHEY, CDR2 SVGEGT. Trimming left V 5 bases short and J 5 bases short, with 24 bases between. CDR3 length equals 17 residues. CDR3 DNA: TGTGCCAGCAGTCCAATCTGGGAAACAGGCGGCTCGGAGACCCAGTACTTC. Protein product: CASSPIWETGGSETQYF.

V is TRBV7-9 and J is TRBJ1-5; 8 bases align to TRBD1. Germline V gene sequence: CDR1 SEHNR, CDR2 FQNEAQ (reference sequence). CDR3 size: 15 residues. Trimming removed 5 bases from V and 6 bases from J; junction bases left unmatched: 9. The CDR3 here is CASSPGGRGLQPQHF. The CDR3 nucleotides are TGTGCCAGCAGCCCCGGGGGCAGGGGGCTTCAGCCCCAGCATTTT.

This clone is a singleton in its sample. J is TRBJ2-1 and V is TRBV2; 12 bases are a match to TRBD2. The CDR3 length is 17 residues. CDR1 SNHLY and CDR2 FYNNEI come from the germline V gene. V trimming: 8 bases; J trimming: 6 bases; junction bases outside the gene matches: 14. In DNA form, the CDR3 reads TGTGCCAGCGGTCTTCTCCTGGCTAGCGGGAGGGGCAATGAGCAGTTCTTC. Its protein product is CASGLLLASGRGNEQFF. Complete variable domain (other parts from reference TRBV2 and TRBJ2-1): EPEVTQTPSHQVTQMGQEVILRCVPISNHLYFYWYRQILGQKVEFLVSFYNNEISEKSEIFDDQFSVERPDGSNFTLKIRSTKLEDSAMYFCASGLLLASGRGNEQFFGPGTRLTVL.